Detailed here is one T cell receptor (beta chain). The protocol was immunoSEQ multiplex PCR, while the TCRdb copy is restricted to in-frame clones and leaves out a portion. This table holds roughly 190,000 clones, around 82% found once. This sample stems from a study of blood T cell repertoires in COVID-19. Germline CDR1 is SGDLS and CDR2 is YYNGEE. V shed 0 bases and J shed 5 bases, with 8 bases lying between them. The CDR3 totals 13 residues. This sequence joins TRBV9 and TRBJ1-1; no clear D. This clonotype was obtained from a middle-aged man who had recovered from COVID-19. Sequenced: PBMCs or T cells enriched from blood (not recorded which). Here the CDR3 reads CASSVGGRTEAFF. The CDR3 coding sequence is TGTGCCAGCAGCGTAGGTGGCAGAACTGAAGCTTTCTTT. The complete variable domain, with remaining parts taken from reference TRBV9 and TRBJ1-1, reads DSGVTQTPKHLITATGQRVTLRCSPRSGDLSVYWYQQSLDQGLQFLIQYYNGEERAKGNILERFSAQQFPDLHSELNLSSLELGDSALYFCASSVGGRTEAFFGQGTRLTVV.